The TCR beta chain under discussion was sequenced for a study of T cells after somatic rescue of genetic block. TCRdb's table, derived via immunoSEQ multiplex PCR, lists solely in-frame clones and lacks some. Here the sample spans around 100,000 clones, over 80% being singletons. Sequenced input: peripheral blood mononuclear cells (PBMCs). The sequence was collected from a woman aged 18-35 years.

The CDR3, as DNA: TGTGCCAGCAGTTACTCGAGCGGAGATACGCAGTATTTT. Amino acids: CASSYSSGDTQYF. This chain links TRBV6-5 with TRBJ2-3; tentative D call: TRBD2 (5 bases). This CDR3 comprises 13 residues. V shed 0 bases and J shed 5 bases, with 6 bases lying between them. Germline CDR1 reads MNHEY; CDR2 reads SVGAGI.